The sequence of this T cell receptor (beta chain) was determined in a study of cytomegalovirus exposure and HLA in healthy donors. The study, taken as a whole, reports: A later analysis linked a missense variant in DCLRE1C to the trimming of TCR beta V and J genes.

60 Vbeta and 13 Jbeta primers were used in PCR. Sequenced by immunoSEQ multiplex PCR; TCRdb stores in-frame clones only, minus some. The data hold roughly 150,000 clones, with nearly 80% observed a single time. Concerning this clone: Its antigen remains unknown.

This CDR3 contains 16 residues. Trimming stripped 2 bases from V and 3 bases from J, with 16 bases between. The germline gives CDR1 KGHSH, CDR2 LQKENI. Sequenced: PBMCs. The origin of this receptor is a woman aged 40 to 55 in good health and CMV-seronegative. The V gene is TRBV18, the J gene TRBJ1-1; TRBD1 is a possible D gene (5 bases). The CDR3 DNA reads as TGTGCCAGCTCACCAGGGCAGGGAGGGGTTTACACTGAAGCTTTCTTT. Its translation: CASSPGQGGVYTEAFF.